What follows describes a single T cell receptor beta chain. Its matching antigen is unknown. The time point was: week 23, last vaccination. Alongside topical imiquimod, each dose of vaccine comprised 300 ug of mutant IDH1 20-mer peptide. This record comes from a study of a mutant IDH1 vaccine in newly diagnosed glioma. In the study overall: Onset of vaccination occurred 4-6 weeks following radiotherapy alone, or with temozolomide cycles. Former treatment meant radiotherapy, temozolomide, or both; the majority had gotten both.

Whole-study findings and limits: It seemed that pseudoprogression was not linked to changes in the top peripheral T cell clonotypes.

Clones were sequenced by immunoSEQ multiplex PCR, and TCRdb holds only the in-frame ones, with some missing. There are under 85,000 clones in the sample; approximately 85% occur only once, and roughly 0.81% lies in the top ten. Here the sequenced sample was PBMCs, taken from a glioma patient whose treatment included an IDH1 peptide vaccine. This receptor was obtained from a woman aged 45-60 years with glioma.

The CDR3 sequence is CASSMLGGGYGYTF. For the CDR3, the DNA is TGTGCCAGTAGTATGTTGGGCGGTGGCTATGGCTACACCTTC. This chain connects TRBV19 to TRBJ1-2; D call uncertain. Germline CDR1 is LNHDA and CDR2 is SQIVND (reference sequence). The CDR3 runs to 14 residues. V lost 3 bases to trimming and J lost 4 bases, with 12 bases between them.